The subject of this entry is one TCR beta chain. The antigen remains unidentified. This sample was included in a study of OX40 agonist ivuxolimab in advanced cancers. The study's findings and limits: The study found that CD8+ T cells averaged more expanded clones than CD4+.

The data were produced by immunoSEQ multiplex PCR, yet TCRdb's version contains in-frame clones alone and is incomplete. The sample shows about 86,000 clones, roughly 89% of them seen only once. The source of this sequence is an adult with an advanced solid tumor such as melanoma, head and neck, liver or kidney cancer. This specimen was CD4+ or CD8+ T cells sorted from blood, taken in a trial of the OX40 agonist ivuxolimab.

DNA of the CDR3: TGTGCCAGCAGCCAAACCCCAGGAATGCGGGCCGAGACCCAGTACTTC. The encoded protein is CASSQTPGMRAETQYF. The chain uses TRBV21-1 and TRBJ2-5; the table names TRBD2, a call not compared with the DNA. TRBV21-1 is noted as a pseudogene. This CDR3 has 16 residues.